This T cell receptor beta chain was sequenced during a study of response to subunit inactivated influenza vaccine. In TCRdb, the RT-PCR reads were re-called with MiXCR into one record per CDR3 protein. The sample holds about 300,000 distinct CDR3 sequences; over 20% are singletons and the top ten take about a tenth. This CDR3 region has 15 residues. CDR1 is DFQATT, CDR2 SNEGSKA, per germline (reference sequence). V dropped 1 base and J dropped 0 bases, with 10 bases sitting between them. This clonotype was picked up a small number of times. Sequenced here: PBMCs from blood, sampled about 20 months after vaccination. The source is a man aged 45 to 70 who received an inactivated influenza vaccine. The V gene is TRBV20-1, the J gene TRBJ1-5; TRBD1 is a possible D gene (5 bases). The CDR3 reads CSARVPGHSNQPQHF. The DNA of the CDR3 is TGCAGTGCTAGAGTTCCAGGGCATAGCAATCAGCCCCAGCATTTT.